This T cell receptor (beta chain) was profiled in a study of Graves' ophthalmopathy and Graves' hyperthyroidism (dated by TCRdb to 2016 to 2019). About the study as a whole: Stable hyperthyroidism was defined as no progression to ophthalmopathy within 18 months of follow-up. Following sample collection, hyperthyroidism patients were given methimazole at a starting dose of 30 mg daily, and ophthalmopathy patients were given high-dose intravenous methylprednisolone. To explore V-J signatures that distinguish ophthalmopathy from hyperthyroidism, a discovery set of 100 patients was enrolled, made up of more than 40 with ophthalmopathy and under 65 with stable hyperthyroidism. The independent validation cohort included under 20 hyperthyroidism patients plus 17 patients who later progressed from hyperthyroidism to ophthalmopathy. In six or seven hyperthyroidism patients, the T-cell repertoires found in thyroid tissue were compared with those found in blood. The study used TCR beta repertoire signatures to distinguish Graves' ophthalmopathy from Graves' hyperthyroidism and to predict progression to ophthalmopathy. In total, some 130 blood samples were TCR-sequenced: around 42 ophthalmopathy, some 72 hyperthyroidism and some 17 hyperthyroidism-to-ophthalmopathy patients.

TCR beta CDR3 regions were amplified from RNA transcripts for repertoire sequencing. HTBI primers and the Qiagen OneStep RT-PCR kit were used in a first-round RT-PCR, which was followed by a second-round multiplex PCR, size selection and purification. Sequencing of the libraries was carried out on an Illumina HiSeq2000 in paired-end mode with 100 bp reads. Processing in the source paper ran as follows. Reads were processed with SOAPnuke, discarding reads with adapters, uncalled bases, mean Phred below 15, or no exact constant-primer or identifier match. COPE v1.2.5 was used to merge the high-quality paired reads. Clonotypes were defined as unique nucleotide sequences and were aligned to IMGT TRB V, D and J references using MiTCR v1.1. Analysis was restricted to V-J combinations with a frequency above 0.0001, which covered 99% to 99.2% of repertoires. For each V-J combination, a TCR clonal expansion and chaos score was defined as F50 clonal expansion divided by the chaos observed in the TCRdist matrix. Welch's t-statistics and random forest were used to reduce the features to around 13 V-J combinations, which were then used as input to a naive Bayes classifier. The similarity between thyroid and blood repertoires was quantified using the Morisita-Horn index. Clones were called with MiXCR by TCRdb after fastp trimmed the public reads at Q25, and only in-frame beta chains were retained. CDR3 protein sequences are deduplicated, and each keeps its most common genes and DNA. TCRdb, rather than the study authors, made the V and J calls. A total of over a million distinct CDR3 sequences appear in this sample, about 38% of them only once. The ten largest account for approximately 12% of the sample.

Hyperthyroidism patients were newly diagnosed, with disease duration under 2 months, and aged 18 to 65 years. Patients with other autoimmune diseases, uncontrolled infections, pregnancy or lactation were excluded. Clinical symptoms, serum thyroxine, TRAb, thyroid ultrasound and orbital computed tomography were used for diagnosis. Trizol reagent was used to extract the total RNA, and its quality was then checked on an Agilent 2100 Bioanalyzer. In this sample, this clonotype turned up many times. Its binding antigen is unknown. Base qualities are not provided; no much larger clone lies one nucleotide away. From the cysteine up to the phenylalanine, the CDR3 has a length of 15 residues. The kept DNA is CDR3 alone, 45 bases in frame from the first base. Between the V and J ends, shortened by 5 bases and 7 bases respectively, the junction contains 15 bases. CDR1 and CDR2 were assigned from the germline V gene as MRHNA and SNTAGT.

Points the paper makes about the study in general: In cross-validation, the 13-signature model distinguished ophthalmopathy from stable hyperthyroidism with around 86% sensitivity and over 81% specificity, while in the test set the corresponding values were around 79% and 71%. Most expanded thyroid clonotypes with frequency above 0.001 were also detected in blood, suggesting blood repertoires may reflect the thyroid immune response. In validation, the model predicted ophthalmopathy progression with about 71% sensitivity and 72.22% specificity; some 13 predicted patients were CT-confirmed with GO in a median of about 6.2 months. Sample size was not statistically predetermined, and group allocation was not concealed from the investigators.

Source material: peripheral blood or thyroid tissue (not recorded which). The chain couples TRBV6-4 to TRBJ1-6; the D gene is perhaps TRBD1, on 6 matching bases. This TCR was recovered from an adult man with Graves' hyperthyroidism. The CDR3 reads CASSPGLGGNSPLHF. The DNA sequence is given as TGTGCCAGCAGTCCCGGACTAGGGGGAAATTCACCCCTCCACTTT.